Shown below are 26 T cell receptor beta chains from a single sample sequenced in a study of CD8 T cells in ankylosing spondylitis. Study outcomes and limitations: A TCR beta motif of seven or eight highly homologous variants appeared characteristic of ankylosing spondylitis blood.

Via MiXCR, TCRdb re-called the 5' RACE reads, giving one row per CDR3 protein. The sample includes about 840,000 distinct CDR3 sequences, 10% to 15% of them seen just once. Their antigen targets remain unknown. Sequenced sample: blood, either unsorted or a sorted T cell fraction (not recorded which). These receptors all come from a male donor with ankylosing spondylitis.

A few counts support this clonotype. V usage is TRBV20-1 and J usage is TRBJ1-2, with 10 bases identical to TRBD1. The CDR3 spans 17 residues. Per germline, CDR1 DFQATT and CDR2 SNEGSKA (reference sequence). The V and J ends lost 5 bases and 1 base, in that order; junction bases with no gene match: 13. CDR3 protein: CSAPNTQGQGINYGYTF. The DNA for the CDR3 is TGCAGTGCTCCGAATACCCAGGGACAGGGGATTAACTATGGCTACACCTTC.

The rearrangement joins TRBV10-3 to TRBJ1-1, with a weak D call TRBD1 (6 bases). CDR3 size: 12 residues. CDR1 is ENHRY, CDR2 SYGVKD, per germline. The ends were cut back, 4 bases at V and 7 bases at J, with 10 bases in the middle. CDR3 sequence reads: CAISAVTGEAFF. CDR3 DNA: TGTGCCATCAGTGCCGTGACAGGTGAAGCTTTCTTT.

The sample holds a few counts of this clonotype. This chain joins TRBV5-5 and TRBJ2-7, with D possibly TRBD1 on 5 matching bases. Germline loops: CDR1 SGHKS, CDR2 YYEKEE (reference sequence). Deletions cut 6 bases from V and 3 bases from J, with 19 bases between. CDR3 length equals 15 residues. For the CDR3, the DNA is TGTGCCAGCATCCCTTCTCCCGGCAGGGACTACGAGCAGTACTTC. It encodes CASIPSPGRDYEQYF.

This clonotype was picked up many times. CDR3 protein: CASSFPSSETQYF. The DNA of the CDR3 is TGTGCCAGCAGCTTTCCAAGTTCGGAGACCCAGTACTTC. This rearrangement joins TRBV5-5 to TRBJ2-5, with D unclear. From germline, CDR1 is SGHKS and CDR2 YYEKEE (reference sequence). V dropped 2 bases and J dropped 5 bases, with 10 bases sitting between them. This CDR3 is 13 amino acids long.

The genes are TRBV6-2 or TRBV6-3 and TRBJ2-6; tentatively, D is TRBD2 (5 bases). This CDR3 is 21 amino acids long. V was shortened by 5 bases and J by 1 base, with 27 bases between the two germline ends. Per germline, CDR1 MNHEY and CDR2 SVGEGT. CDR3 loop: CASSLRPLLTGVRSGANVLTF. In nucleotides, the CDR3 is TGTGCCAGCAGTCTTCGCCCCCTATTAACCGGGGTCCGTTCTGGGGCCAACGTCCTGACTTTC.

The chain recombines TRBV11-3 with TRBJ2-2, with 7 bases aligning to TRBD1. Unmatched junction bases numbered 4, after V lost 3 bases and J lost 6 bases. The CDR3 has 14 residues. The germline CDR1 and CDR2 sequences are SGHNT and YENEEA. The CDR3 DNA follows: TGTGCCAGCAGCTTGGGACAGTCCTCCGGGGAGCTGTTTTTT. It codes for CASSLGQSSGELFF.

This clonotype has only a few counts. The V and J genes are TRBV21-1 and TRBJ2-1; TRBD1 is the table's D call, not checked against the DNA. TRBV21-1 is annotated as a pseudogene. The CDR3 has 17 residues. Here the CDR3 reads CASKYLQRTGEGNEQFF. The CDR3 DNA sequence: TGTGCCAGCAAATACCTCCAAAGGACAGGGGAGGGGAATGAGCAGTTCTTC.

This clonotype occurred many times. Mismatch with germline at one junction end may stem from a read error. This chain uses TRBV5-1 with TRBJ2-1; 7 nucleotides line up with TRBD2. The CDR3 spans 16 residues. The germline gives CDR1 SGHRS, CDR2 YFSETQ. The CDR3 loop is CASNLSPSGALNEQFF. DNA of the CDR3: TGCGCCAGCAACTTGTCCCCTAGCGGAGCCCTCAATGAGCAGTTCTTC.

This clonotype was counted a few times. This chain joins TRBV18 and TRBJ2-1, with 15 bases identical to TRBD2. Looked up from germline, CDR1 is KGHSH and CDR2 is LQKENI. Trimming at V came to 8 bases and at J to 10 bases, leaving 9 bases not matched to a gene. This CDR3 is 15 amino acids long. The chain's CDR3 is CASRLGLAGGMEQFF. CDR3 bases: TGTGCCAGCCGTTTGGGACTAGCGGGAGGAATGGAGCAGTTCTTC.

This clonotype occurred a few times. The chain recombines TRBV20-1 with TRBJ2-1; a weak D match, TRBD2 (7 bases). Germline CDR1 reads DFQATT; CDR2 reads SNEGSKA (reference sequence). The CDR3 runs to 16 residues. V lost 1 base to trimming and J lost 1 base, with 14 bases between them. This CDR3 reads CSARVGAGASYNEQFF. DNA for the CDR3: TGCAGTGCTAGAGTGGGGGCGGGAGCATCCTACAATGAGCAGTTCTTC.

This clonotype was detected a few times. This CDR3 reads CASSFPGPRGTDTQYF. CDR3 sequence (DNA): TGTGCCAGCAGTTTCCCCGGCCCTCGGGGCACAGATACGCAGTATTTT. The chain combines TRBV28 with TRBJ2-3; D is ambiguous. V was trimmed by 3 bases and J by 1 base, leaving 14 bases between them. CDR3 length: 16 amino acids. Germline assignment: CDR1 MDHEN and CDR2 SYDVKM.

The chain combines TRBV20-1 with TRBJ2-1, with 11 bases identical to TRBD2. Per the germline V gene, CDR1 is DFQATT and CDR2 is SNEGSKA (reference sequence). The CDR3 loop spans 15 amino acids. The junction had 13 bases not matched to a gene; V was cut back by 3 bases and J by 12 bases. The CDR3 sequence: CSARMGLADTQGQFF. The CDR3 coding sequence is TGCAGTGCTAGGATGGGACTAGCGGACACCCAGGGGCAGTTCTTC.

This clonotype was counted many times. A junction boundary mismatches the germline segment, possibly from a read error. J is TRBJ2-5 and V is TRBV28; no clear D gene. This CDR3 is 13 amino acids long. Per the germline V gene, CDR1 is MDHEN and CDR2 is SYDVKM. The CDR3 spells CASSLLSQETQYF. In DNA, the CDR3 is TGTGCCAGCAGCTTATTATCTCAAGAGACCCAGTACTTC. Using reference TRBV28 and TRBJ2-5 for the parts outside the CDR3, the full variable domain is DVKVTQSSRYLVKRTGEKVFLECVQDMDHENMFWYRQDPGLGLRLIYFSYDVKMKEKGDIPEGYSVSREKKERFSLILESASTNQTSMYLCASSLLSQETQYFGPGTRLLVL.

CDR3 amino acids: CSVQTAISYEQYF. The DNA of the CDR3 is TGCAGTGTTCAGACAGCAATTTCCTACGAGCAGTACTTC. J is TRBJ2-7 and V is TRBV20-1, with D possibly being TRBD1 (5 bases). Trimming cost V 7 bases and J 1 base, with 14 bases left between them. The length of the CDR3 is 13 residues. Germline CDR1 is DFQATT and CDR2 is SNEGSKA (reference sequence).

This clonotype has more than one count but fewer than ten. V gene TRBV28 combines with J gene TRBJ2-7; TRBD1 matches 11 bases. Germline CDR1 reads MDHEN; CDR2 reads SYDVKM. This CDR3 spans 13 amino acids. Trimming at V came to 8 bases and at J to 5 bases, leaving 5 bases not matched to a gene. CDR3 region: CASSGTGGNEQYF. Here the CDR3 DNA reads TGTGCCAGCTCCGGGACAGGGGGTAACGAGCAGTACTTC.

A few counts support this clonotype. The rearrangement joins TRBV25-1 to TRBJ2-5; tentative D call: TRBD2 (6 bases). Between the trimmed V and J ends, which lost 8 bases and 6 bases, there was a span of 22 bases. Germline loops: CDR1 MGHDK, CDR2 SYGVNS. The CDR3 contains 15 residues. The CDR3, as DNA: TGTGCCAGCTCTAGACTAGGGGTTGGGAGAAAGACCCAGTACTTC. Residues: CASSRLGVGRKTQYF.

This clonotype was counted a few times. The chain employs TRBV6-2 or TRBV6-3 and TRBJ2-1; possibly TRBD1 for D (6 bases). The CDR3 has 12 residues. Trimming took off 5 bases at V and 6 bases at J, with 8 bases between the two ends. The V gene's germline CDR1 is MNHEY and CDR2 SVGEGT. CDR3: CASSDRINEQFF. The CDR3 region has the DNA TGTGCCAGCAGTGACAGGATCAATGAGCAGTTCTTC.

This clonotype has just a few counts. The genes are TRBV20-1 and TRBJ2-7, with 7 positions matching TRBD1. From germline, CDR1 is DFQATT and CDR2 SNEGSKA (reference sequence). This CDR3 comprises 15 residues. V lost 5 bases, J lost 2 bases, and 12 bases stayed unmatched. The CDR3 DNA reads TGCAGTGCTCCTTCCTCCGGGACAGCGACCTACGAGCAGTACTTC. Amino acids: CSAPSSGTATYEQYF.

J is TRBJ2-1 and V is TRBV7-2, with D perhaps given as TRBD1 or TRBD2 (5 bases each). V was trimmed by 5 bases and J by 8 bases, leaving 13 bases between them. This CDR3 has 13 residues. Germline assignment: CDR1 SGHTA and CDR2 FQGNSA. The CDR3 protein is CASSLLRGDEQFF. For the CDR3, the DNA is TGTGCCAGCAGCCTACTTCGGGGCGATGAGCAGTTCTTC.

This clonotype occurred many times. The chain combines TRBV20-1 with TRBJ2-2, with D possibly matching TRBD2 (6 bases). The V end was cut by 3 bases, the J end by 4 bases, with 18 bases between. CDR3 length: 16 amino acids. CDR1 and CDR2 from the germline V gene are DFQATT and SNEGSKA (reference sequence). CDR3 in DNA: TGCAGTGCTAGCCCGAGGGTCCGGAGGGGCACCGGGGAGCTGTTTTTT. It is translated as CSASPRVRRGTGELFF.

The sample holds a few counts of this clonotype. The J gene is TRBJ2-2, the V gene TRBV12-3 or TRBV12-4; 10 bases align to TRBD2. The CDR3 has 15 amino acids. The V gene end was trimmed by 7 bases and the J gene end by 7 bases; junction bases not matched to a gene: 9. For the CDR3, the DNA is TGTGCCAGCACCCGGACTAGCGGCCTCGGCGGGGAGCTGTTTTTT. It is translated as CASTRTSGLGGELFF.

The chain has TRBV6-2 or TRBV6-3 and TRBJ2-7; D gene uncertain. V dropped 2 bases and J dropped 0 bases, with 8 bases sitting between them. Germline CDR1 and CDR2: MNHEY and SVGEGT. The CDR3 is 14 residues long. The CDR3 loop reads CASSYSRHSYEQYF. In nucleotides, the CDR3 is TGTGCCAGCAGTTACAGCAGACACTCCTACGAGCAGTACTTC.

This sequence joins TRBV6-5 and TRBJ2-7; maybe TRBD2 (6 bases). The germline gives CDR1 MNHEY, CDR2 SVGAGI. The CDR3 is 15 residues long. The germline V and J ends were trimmed by 4 bases and 0 bases, with 13 bases remaining between them. DNA for the CDR3: TGTGCCAGCAGTTCGGACTATGCGAGCTCCTACGAGCAGTACTTC. Translated, it gives CASSSDYASSYEQYF.

In this sample, this clonotype turned up many times. The CDR3 sequence is CASGGAAGANVLTF. The CDR3 DNA is TGTGCCAGCGGTGGGGCTGCTGGGGCCAACGTCCTGACTTTC. J is TRBJ2-6 and V is TRBV28; D perhaps matches TRBD1 (5 bases). This CDR3 is 14 amino acids long. Trimming took off 8 bases at V and 2 bases at J, with 10 bases between the two ends. Germline CDR1 MDHEN, CDR2 SYDVKM.

The chain couples TRBV4-2 to TRBJ2-3, with 7 bases that match TRBD2. The CDR3 sequence is 16 residues long. Germline assignment: CDR1 LGHNA and CDR2 YNFKEQ. V lost 1 base to trimming and J lost 2 bases; unmatched junction nucleotides: 6. The CDR3 coding sequence is TGTGCCAGCAGCCAAGTGGGTAGCGGGTACACAGATACGCAGTATTTT. As protein: CASSQVGSGYTDTQYF.

This chain joins TRBV7-6 and TRBJ2-5, with D possibly TRBD2 on 6 matching bases. The CDR3 has 16 residues. Trimming left V 1 base short and J 4 bases short, with 16 bases between. The germline V gene has CDR1 SGHVS and CDR2 FNYEAQ. CDR3 nucleotide sequence: TGTGCCAGCAGCTTAGGAGGAGGGAGGCTTCGAGAGACCCAGTACTTC. Protein: CASSLGGGRLRETQYF.